These 4 T cell receptor beta chains originate from one sample sequenced in a study of OX40 agonist ivuxolimab in advanced cancers. Some clones are missing from TCRdb's copy, which holds only in-frame ones; the method was immunoSEQ multiplex PCR. Found here are 55,000 to 90,000 clones, about 86% of them singletons; the top ten hold around 2%. The material sequenced was CD4+ or CD8+ T cells sorted from blood, taken in a trial of the OX40 agonist ivuxolimab. The receptors stem from an adult with an advanced solid tumor such as melanoma, head and neck, liver or kidney cancer.

The CDR3 bases are TGCAGTGCTGGTAGTCAAGAGACCCAGTACTTC. Translated: CSAGSQETQYF. This sequence joins TRBV20-1 and TRBJ2-5; D gene uncertain. CDR1 and CDR2 (germline): DFQATT, SNEGSKA (reference sequence). The CDR3 runs 11 residues. Trimming stripped 5 bases from V and 2 bases from J, with 6 bases between.

The rearrangement uses TRBV19 and TRBJ2-1; 11 nucleotides align to TRBD1. The V gene's germline CDR1 is LNHDA and CDR2 SQIVND (reference sequence). J lost 1 base, V lost 8 bases, and 10 bases had no gene match. The CDR3 runs to 17 residues. The CDR3 bases are TGTGCCAGTCTCCCGGGACAGGGGGGGGTTTCCTACAATGAGCAGTTCTTC. Translating it yields CASLPGQGGVSYNEQFF.

The V and J genes are TRBV5-1 and TRBJ2-7; D ambiguous. The CDR3 covers 12 residues. Germline V CDR1 and CDR2: SGHRS, YFSETQ. The ends were cut back, 0 bases at V and 7 bases at J, with 8 bases in the middle. The CDR3 DNA reads as TGCGCCAGCAGCTTGGCACCCCCGGAGCAGTACTTC. It encodes CASSLAPPEQYF. Complete variable domain (other parts from reference TRBV5-1 and TRBJ2-7): KAGVTQTPRYLIKTRGQQVTLSCSPISGHRSVSWYQQTPGQGLQFLFEYFSETQRNKGNFPGRFSGRQFSNSRSEMNVSTLELGDSALYLCASSLAPPEQYFGPGTRLTVT.

The chain links TRBV2 to TRBJ2-1; TRBD1 might be the D (6 bases). Trimming took 2 bases from V and 10 from J, leaving 15 bases between them. Germline CDR1 and CDR2: SNHLY and FYNNEI. This CDR3 comprises 14 residues. CDR3 region: CASSEPSPGTEQFF. CDR3 DNA: TGTGCCAGCAGTGAACCTTCCCCCGGGACAGAGCAGTTCTTC.